Below are 32 T cell receptor beta chains sequenced from a single sample in a study of early T cells in non-severe SARS-CoV-2 infection. TCRdb recomputed calls from the 5' RACE reads with MiXCR, one row per CDR3 protein. The table has approximately 65,000 distinct CDR3 sequences, roughly 10% seen once; the top ten hold 5.5% to 7%. The material sequenced was whole blood. These receptor sequences come from an adult who was a healthcare worker with PCR-confirmed SARS-CoV-2 infection or an uninfected control (not recorded which).

The chain links TRBV7-9 to TRBJ2-7; the D is unclear. CDR1 and CDR2 from the germline V gene are SEHNR and FQNEAQ (reference sequence). The CDR3 loop spans 12 amino acids. V was shortened by 4 bases and J by 3 bases, with 7 bases between the two germline ends. DNA for the CDR3: TGTGCCAGCAGCTCCGAAAACTACGAGCAGTACTTC. Amino acid sequence: CASSSENYEQYF.

CDR3 amino acids: CASTRADTSIHEQFF. CDR3 DNA sequence: TGTGCCAGCACCCGGGCGGATACTAGTATCCATGAGCAGTTCTTC. V is TRBV12-3 or TRBV12-4 and J is TRBJ2-1, with a weak D call TRBD2 (5 bases). This CDR3 spans 15 amino acids. Trimming left V 7 bases short and J 8 bases short, with 21 bases between.

This chain links TRBV28 with TRBJ2-7, with D unresolved. Germline CDR1 MDHEN, CDR2 SYDVKM. V gave up 8 bases and J gave up 3 bases, with 11 bases separating them. There are 12 residues in the CDR3. The CDR3 DNA follows: TGTGCCAGCGCTGATTCCTACTACGAGCAGTACTTC. Protein: CASADSYYEQYF.

V usage is TRBV12-3 or TRBV12-4 and J usage is TRBJ1-1, with D possibly being TRBD1 (5 bases). The CDR3 has 16 residues. Trimming shortened V by 5 bases and J by 5 bases, and 21 bases separated the two germline ends. The CDR3 region is CASSPGGVLLGTEAFF. DNA for the CDR3: TGTGCCAGCAGTCCGGGAGGGGTACTCTTGGGGACTGAAGCTTTCTTT.

This clonotype was seen at least ten times. The gene calls are TRBV6-6 and TRBJ2-5; D is tentatively TRBD1 or TRBD2 (6 bases each). Germline-derived CDR1 and CDR2 are MNHNY and SVGAGI (reference sequence). V gave up 6 bases and J gave up 5 bases, with 13 bases separating them. The CDR3 consists of 13 residues. The CDR3 nucleotides read TGTGCCAGCAGGGGGGGCGGCAGGGAGACCCAGTACTTC. Protein product: CASRGGGRETQYF.

This clonotype was picked up a small number of times. CDR3 region: CASSLAGTGPFKRYF. The CDR3 bases are TGTGCCAGCAGTTTGGCCGGGACAGGGCCCTTTAAGCGGTACTTC. The chain joins TRBV28 to TRBJ2-7; 9 positions agree with TRBD1. CDR1 and CDR2 from the germline V gene are MDHEN and SYDVKM. V lost 3 bases to trimming and J lost 12 bases; unmatched junction nucleotides: 15. The CDR3 contains 15 residues. Full variable domain (missing parts from reference TRBV28 and TRBJ2-7): DVKVTQSSRYLVKRTGEKVFLECVQDMDHENMFWYRQDPGLGLRLIYFSYDVKMKEKGDIPEGYSVSREKKERFSLILESASTNQTSMYLCASSLAGTGPFKRYFGPGTRLTVT.

The table lists this clonotype with a few counts. This rearrangement joins TRBV2 to TRBJ2-7; possible D gene TRBD2, 6 bases. The V end was cut by 10 bases, the J end by 4 bases, with 20 bases between. Germline CDR1 is SNHLY and CDR2 is FYNNEI. There are 14 residues in the CDR3. The CDR3 bases are TGTGCCACCCTTTTGGACCCCCGGGGGTACGAGCAGTACTTC. Encoded protein: CATLLDPRGYEQYF.

This clonotype was seen at least ten times. V usage is TRBV5-4 and J usage is TRBJ1-2; D gene uncertain. Deletions cut 4 bases from V and 1 base from J, with 14 bases between. From germline, CDR1 is SGHNT and CDR2 YYREEE (reference sequence). The CDR3 has 15 amino acids. The CDR3 nucleotides are TGTGCCAGCAGCCAAGAGCTTACTCTTAACTATGGCTACACCTTC. Protein sequence: CASSQELTLNYGYTF.

The rearrangement links TRBV2 to TRBJ2-7; 8 bases align to TRBD2. In germline, CDR1 is SNHLY, CDR2 FYNNEI. CDR3 length equals 12 residues. Trimming at V came to 2 bases and at J to 9 bases, leaving 3 bases not matched to a gene. In DNA, the CDR3 is TGTGCCAGCAGTGAAAGAACTAGCGGGCAGTACTTC. It translates to CASSERTSGQYF.

The chain combines TRBV6-2 or TRBV6-3 with TRBJ2-1; D is uncertain. The CDR3 loop spans 17 amino acids. The germline CDR1 and CDR2 sequences are MNHEY and SVGEGT. Deletions cut 2 bases from V and 3 bases from J, with 17 bases between. The CDR3 region has the DNA TGTGCCAGCAGTTACGAGGTTTCATCCCCCTTCTACAATGAGCAGTTCTTC. Translation gives CASSYEVSSPFYNEQFF.

V gene TRBV2 combines with J gene TRBJ2-7, with D uncertain. The CDR3 consists of 12 residues. The V and J ends lost 1 base and 4 bases respectively, with 5 bases between them. Per germline, CDR1 SNHLY and CDR2 FYNNEI. The DNA for the CDR3 is TGTGCCAGCAGTGAAGTGGAGTACGAGCAGTACTTC. This translates into CASSEVEYEQYF.

This clonotype was picked up many times. The chain recombines TRBV6-5 with TRBJ2-5, with D possibly being TRBD2 (7 bases). The CDR3 has 16 amino acids. Trimming left V 5 bases short and J 5 bases short, with 21 bases between. Germline CDR1 reads MNHEY; CDR2 reads SVGAGI. The CDR3 sequence is CASSLGGTLVRETQYF. The CDR3 nucleotides read TGTGCCAGCAGTCTCGGGGGGACATTAGTACGGGAGACCCAGTACTTC.

The chain employs TRBV28 and TRBJ2-6, with no clear D. The CDR3 is 14 residues long. V was shortened by 8 bases and J by 0 bases, with 8 bases between the two germline ends. CDR1 is MDHEN, CDR2 SYDVKM, per germline. CDR3 sequence reads: CASRTSSGANVLTF. CDR3 sequence (DNA): TGTGCCAGCCGGACCAGCTCTGGGGCCAACGTCCTGACTTTC. Full variable domain (remainder filled in from reference TRBV28 and TRBJ2-6): DVKVTQSSRYLVKRTGEKVFLECVQDMDHENMFWYRQDPGLGLRLIYFSYDVKMKEKGDIPEGYSVSREKKERFSLILESASTNQTSMYLCASRTSSGANVLTFGAGSRLTVL.

This clonotype was detected only a few times. This chain joins TRBV7-8 and TRBJ2-5, with 8 bases fitting TRBD2. Germline CDR1 SGHVS, CDR2 FQNEAQ. The CDR3 runs 13 residues. The V and J ends lost 4 bases and 3 bases, in that order; junction bases with no gene match: 1. CDR3 amino acids: CASSSGLEETQYF. DNA of the CDR3: TGTGCCAGCAGCTCGGGACTAGAAGAGACCCAGTACTTC.

This chain uses TRBV12-3 or TRBV12-4 with TRBJ1-1; D gene ambiguous. V lost 5 bases to trimming and J lost 0 bases, with 7 bases between them. This CDR3 contains 13 residues. The CDR3 loop is CASSTFMNTEAFF. Here the CDR3 DNA reads TGTGCCAGCAGTACTTTCATGAACACTGAAGCTTTCTTT.

This clonotype occurred many times. J is TRBJ2-7 and V is TRBV12-3 or TRBV12-4; possibly TRBD2 for D (5 bases). Trimming removed 6 bases from V and 3 bases from J, with 12 bases in between. This CDR3 region has 13 residues. The CDR3, as DNA: TGTGCCAGCAGGGAGCCGGGAAGCTACGAGCAGTACTTC. Protein product: CASREPGSYEQYF.

The chain combines TRBV20-1 with TRBJ2-3; 9 nucleotides agree with TRBD1. From germline, CDR1 is DFQATT and CDR2 SNEGSKA (reference sequence). The CDR3 totals 15 residues. V was pared by 1 base and J by 2 bases, with 4 bases of the junction left unmatched. The CDR3 DNA sequence: TGCAGTGCTAGAGGTTGGACAGGGGCCACAGATACGCAGTATTTT. This sequence encodes CSARGWTGATDTQYF.

This clonotype was counted only a few times. Here the CDR3 DNA reads TGCGCCAGCAAACCTGAGGGAGGGAAAACCGGGGAGCTGTTTTTT. It encodes CASKPEGGKTGELFF. The chain carries TRBV4-1 and TRBJ2-2; 7 bases match TRBD2. The CDR3 totals 15 residues. Per the germline V gene, CDR1 is MGHRA and CDR2 is YSYEKL. The V gene end was trimmed by 7 bases and the J gene end by 5 bases; junction bases not matched to a gene: 10.

This clonotype turned up a few times. The chain couples TRBV6-2 or TRBV6-3 to TRBJ2-1; TRBD2 matches 10 bases. V dropped 2 bases and J dropped 4; count of bases not matched to a gene: 14. The CDR3 is made up of 19 amino acids. CDR1 is MNHEY and CDR2 is SVGEGT in the germline V gene. CDR3 amino acids: CASSYPSGLAERIYNEQFF. The CDR3 DNA is TGTGCCAGCAGTTACCCAAGCGGACTAGCGGAAAGGATATACAATGAGCAGTTCTTC.

In this sample, this clonotype turned up many times. The rearrangement links TRBV28 to TRBJ2-1, with D possibly being TRBD1 (6 bases). This CDR3 contains 12 residues. V was shortened by 5 bases and J by 9 bases, with 11 bases between the two germline ends. From germline, CDR1 is MDHEN and CDR2 SYDVKM. The CDR3 DNA is TGTGCCAGCAGTCGCAGGGGCTTTGAGCAGTTCTTC. Its protein is CASSRRGFEQFF.

This clonotype was detected many times. The chain joins TRBV12-3 or TRBV12-4 to TRBJ2-3, with D perhaps assigned TRBD1 or TRBD2 (5 bases each). Deletions cut 6 bases from V and 4 bases from J, with 8 bases between. The CDR3 covers 12 residues. The CDR3 DNA is TGTGCCAGCAGGGGGGATTCAGATACGCAGTATTTT. Its translation is CASRGDSDTQYF.

The chain has TRBV6-2 or TRBV6-3 and TRBJ1-5; D remains ambiguous. There are 13 residues in the CDR3. The germline V gene encodes CDR1 MNHEY and CDR2 SVGEGT. The V end was cut by 1 base, the J end by 6 bases, with 7 bases between. CDR3 nucleotides: TGTGCCAGCAGTTACTGGGTAACTCAGCCCCAGCATTTT. Protein product: CASSYWVTQPQHF.

This clonotype was detected a few times. This chain connects TRBV10-2 to TRBJ1-6; no clear D. The germline CDR1 and CDR2 sequences are WSHSY and SAAADI. The V and J ends lost 6 bases and 0 bases respectively, with 9 bases between them. This CDR3 contains 15 residues. The CDR3 sequence: CASRDGISYNSPLHF. Here the CDR3 DNA reads TGCGCCAGCAGAGACGGCATCTCCTATAATTCACCCCTCCACTTT.

This clonotype was observed a few times. V and J are TRBV20-1 and TRBJ2-3, with D uncertain. Looked up from germline, CDR1 is DFQATT and CDR2 is SNEGSKA (reference sequence). This CDR3 is 15 amino acids long. Trimming shortened V by 3 bases and J by 2 bases, and 15 bases separated the two germline ends. The DNA of the CDR3 is TGCAGTGCTAGCGTAGATGGGTCCATCACAGATACGCAGTATTTT. Translated, it gives CSASVDGSITDTQYF.

There are many counts of this clonotype. This chain joins TRBV7-2 and TRBJ2-7; 12 bases agree with TRBD2. Germline V gives CDR1 SGHTA, CDR2 FQGNSA. CDR3 length equals 16 residues. J gave up 2 bases and V 3 bases, and 5 bases lay outside the gene matches. CDR3 region: CASSLGLAGRAYEQYF. CDR3 coding DNA: TGTGCCAGCAGCTTGGGACTAGCGGGTAGAGCCTACGAGCAGTACTTC.

This clonotype appeared many times. CDR3 sequence: CASSLRGIGYEQYF. Written as DNA, the CDR3 is TGTGCCAGCAGTTTACGGGGGATTGGGTACGAGCAGTACTTC. This chain connects TRBV12-3 or TRBV12-4 to TRBJ2-7, with a weak D call TRBD2 (6 bases). The CDR3 loop spans 14 amino acids. The germline V and J ends were trimmed by 2 bases and 4 bases, with 12 bases remaining between them.

The chain has TRBV7-8 and TRBJ2-7; a weak D match, TRBD2 (5 bases). The germline V gene encodes CDR1 SGHVS and CDR2 FQNEAQ. This CDR3 has 17 amino acids. The V gene lost 5 bases and the J gene lost 2 bases, with 22 bases spanning the gap. The CDR3 is CASSRITWRTETYEQYF. The DNA for the CDR3 is TGTGCCAGCAGCCGAATTACGTGGAGGACGGAAACCTACGAGCAGTACTTC. Drawing the rest from reference TRBV7-8 and TRBJ2-7, the complete variable domain is GAGVSQSPRYKVAKRGQDVALRCDPISGHVSLFWYQQALGQGPEFLTYFQNEAQLDKSGLPSDRFFAERPEGSVSTLKIQRTQQEDSAVYLCASSRITWRTETYEQYFGPGTRLTVT.

This clonotype came up a few times. The V gene is TRBV21-1, the J gene TRBJ2-7. TRBV21-1 is deemed a pseudogene. This CDR3 has 13 residues. The CDR3 region is CASSSVHTYEQYF. CDR3 DNA sequence: TGTGCCAGCAGCTCTGTTCATACCTACGAGCAGTACTTC.

This clonotype came up many times. The rearrangement uses TRBV20-1 and TRBJ2-7; D ambiguous. Germline values: CDR1 DFQATT, CDR2 SNEGSKA (reference sequence). Trimming took off 0 bases at V and 2 bases at J, with 11 bases between the two ends. CDR3 length: 14 amino acids. CDR3 sequence: CSARDPPRPYEQYF. The CDR3 nucleotides read TGCAGTGCTAGAGACCCACCCCGACCCTACGAGCAGTACTTC.

This rearrangement joins TRBV3-1 to TRBJ2-7; the D gene is possibly TRBD2 (5 bases). The germline V and J ends were trimmed by 4 bases and 3 bases, with 16 bases remaining between them. Germline CDR1 LGHDT, CDR2 YNNKEL (reference sequence). This CDR3 is built from 15 residues. The CDR3 is CASSPQWESYYEQYF. The CDR3 bases are TGTGCCAGCAGCCCACAATGGGAGTCCTACTACGAGCAGTACTTC.

This clonotype was found a few times. The rearrangement uses TRBV6-2 or TRBV6-3 and TRBJ2-2; no clear D gene. CDR1 and CDR2 from the germline V gene are MNHEY and SVGEGT. The CDR3 is 12 amino acids. V dropped 6 bases and J dropped 5 bases, with 7 bases sitting between them. The CDR3 loop reads CASREDTGELFF. CDR3 DNA: TGTGCCAGCAGAGAAGATACCGGGGAGCTGTTTTTT.

At least ten counts were recorded for this clonotype. V and J are TRBV9 and TRBJ2-3; the match to TRBD1 covers 7 bases. The ends lost 0 bases at V and 2 bases at J; junction bases unmatched: 3. Germline values: CDR1 SGDLS, CDR2 YYNGEE. The CDR3 covers 15 residues. In DNA, the CDR3 is TGTGCCAGCAGCGTAGGGGACAGACCCACAGATACGCAGTATTTT. It is translated as CASSVGDRPTDTQYF.